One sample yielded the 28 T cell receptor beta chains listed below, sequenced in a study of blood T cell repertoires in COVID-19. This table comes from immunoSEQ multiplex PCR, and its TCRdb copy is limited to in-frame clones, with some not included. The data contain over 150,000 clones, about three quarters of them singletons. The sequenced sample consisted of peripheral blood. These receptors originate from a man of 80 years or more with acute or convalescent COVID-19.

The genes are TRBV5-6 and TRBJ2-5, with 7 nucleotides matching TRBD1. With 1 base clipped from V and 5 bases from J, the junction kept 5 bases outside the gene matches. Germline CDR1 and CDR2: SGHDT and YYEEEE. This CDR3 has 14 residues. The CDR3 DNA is TGTGCCAGCAGCTTGTCGCCCAGGGGGGAGACCCAGTACTTC. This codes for CASSLSPRGETQYF.

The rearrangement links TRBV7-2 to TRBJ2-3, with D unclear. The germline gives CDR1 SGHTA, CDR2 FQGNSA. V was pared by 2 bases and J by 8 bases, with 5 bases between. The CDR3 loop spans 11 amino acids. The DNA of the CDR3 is TGTGCCAGCAGCTTACCCGGTACGCAGTATTTT. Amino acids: CASSLPGTQYF. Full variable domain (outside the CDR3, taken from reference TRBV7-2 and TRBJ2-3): GAGVSQSPSNKVTEKGKDVELRCDPISGHTALYWYRQSLGQGLEFLIYFQGNSAPDKSGLPSDRFSAERTGGSVSTLTIQRTQQEDSAVYLCASSLPGTQYFGPGTRLTVL.

Written as DNA, the CDR3 is TGTGCCAGTAGTACAGGCCGGGGGGCTCAGCCCCAGCATTTT. As protein: CASSTGRGAQPQHF. V usage is TRBV19 and J usage is TRBJ1-5; D is possibly TRBD1 (6 bases). Germline V gene lookup returns CDR1 LNHDA and CDR2 SQIVND (reference sequence). This CDR3 has 14 residues. V gave up 4 bases and J gave up 6 bases, with 13 bases separating them.

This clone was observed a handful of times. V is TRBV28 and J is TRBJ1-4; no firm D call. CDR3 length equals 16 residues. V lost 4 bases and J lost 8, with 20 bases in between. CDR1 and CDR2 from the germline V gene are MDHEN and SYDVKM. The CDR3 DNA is TGTGCCAGCAGTTCCCAACGGGTCGGGGAAACAGAAAAACTGTTTTTT. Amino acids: CASSSQRVGETEKLFF.

The CDR3 region has the DNA TGTGCCAGCAGCCAAGATGCGGGAATCCGCCTTATCGACTACACCTTC. Protein sequence: CASSQDAGIRLIDYTF. V is TRBV3-1 (or the pseudogene TRBV3-2) and J is TRBJ1-2; D remains unclear. V lost 0 bases and J 10 bases, leaving 21 bases between the germline ends. CDR3 length: 16 amino acids. Germline V gene data show CDR1 as LGHDT and CDR2 as YNNKEL (reference sequence).

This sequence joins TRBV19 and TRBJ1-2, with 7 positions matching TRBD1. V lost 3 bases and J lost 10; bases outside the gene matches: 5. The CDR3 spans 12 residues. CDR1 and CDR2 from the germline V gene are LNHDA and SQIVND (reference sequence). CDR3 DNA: TGTGCCAGTAGTATCAGACAGGGAGCCTACACCTTC. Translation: CASSIRQGAYTF. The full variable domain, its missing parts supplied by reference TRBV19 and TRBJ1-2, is DGGITQSPKYLFRKEGQNVTLSCEQNLNHDAMYWYRQDPGQGLRLIYYSQIVNDFQKGDIAEGYSVSREKKESFPLTVTSAQKNPTAFYLCASSIRQGAYTFGSGTRLTVV.

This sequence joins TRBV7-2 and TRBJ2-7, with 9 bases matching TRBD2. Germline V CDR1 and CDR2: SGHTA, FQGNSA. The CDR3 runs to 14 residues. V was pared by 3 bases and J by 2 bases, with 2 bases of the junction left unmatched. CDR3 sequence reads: CASSFSGGAYEQYF. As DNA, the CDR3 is TGTGCCAGCAGCTTTAGCGGGGGTGCCTACGAGCAGTACTTC.

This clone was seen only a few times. CDR3 in DNA: TGTGCCTGGCTCGCCGGGACAGGGGGCTTTGGGCAGTACTTC. It codes for CAWLAGTGGFGQYF. The V and J genes are TRBV30 and TRBJ2-7; 12 positions agree with TRBD1. The CDR3 contains 14 residues. Germline values: CDR1 GTSNPN, CDR2 SVGIG (reference sequence). Trimming cost V 5 bases and J 9 bases; bases outside gene matches: 11.

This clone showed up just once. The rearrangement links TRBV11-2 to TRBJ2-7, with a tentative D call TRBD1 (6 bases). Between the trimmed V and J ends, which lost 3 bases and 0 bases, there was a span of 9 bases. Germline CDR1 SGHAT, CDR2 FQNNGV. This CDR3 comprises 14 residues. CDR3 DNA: TGTGCCAGCAGCTTGGGACAAGCCTCCTACGAGCAGTACGTC. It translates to CASSLGQASYEQYV.

The CDR3 protein is CASSVRDRVYEQYV. For the CDR3, the DNA is TGTGCCAGCAGCGTCAGGGACAGGGTGTACGAGCAGTACGTC. The chain joins TRBV6-5 to TRBJ2-7; TRBD1 agrees at 9 bases. The J segment lost 4 bases and the V segment lost 6 bases, leaving 7 bases of the junction unmatched. Per the germline V gene, CDR1 is MNHEY and CDR2 is SVGAGI. This CDR3 contains 14 residues.

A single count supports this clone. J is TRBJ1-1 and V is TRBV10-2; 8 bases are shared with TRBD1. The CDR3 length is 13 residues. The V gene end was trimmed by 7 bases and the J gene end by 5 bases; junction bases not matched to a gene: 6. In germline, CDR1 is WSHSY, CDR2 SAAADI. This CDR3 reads CASTTGASTEAFF. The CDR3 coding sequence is TGCGCCAGCACGACAGGGGCCTCGACTGAAGCTTTCTTT.

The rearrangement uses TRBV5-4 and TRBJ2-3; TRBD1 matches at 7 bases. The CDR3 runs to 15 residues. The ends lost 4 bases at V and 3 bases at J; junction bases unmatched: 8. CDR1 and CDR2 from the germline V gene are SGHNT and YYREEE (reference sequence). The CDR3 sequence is CASSPGQMVTDTQYF. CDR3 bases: TGTGCCAGCAGCCCGGGACAGATGGTTACAGATACGCAGTATTTT.

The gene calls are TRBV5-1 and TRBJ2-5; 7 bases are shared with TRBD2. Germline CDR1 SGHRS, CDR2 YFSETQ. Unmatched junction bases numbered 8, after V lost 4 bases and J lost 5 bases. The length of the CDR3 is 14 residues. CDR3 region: CASSRGGALETQYF. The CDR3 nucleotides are TGCGCCAGCAGCCGGGGAGGGGCTTTGGAGACCCAGTACTTC.

The CDR3 is CASSSSGGGETQYF. In DNA, the CDR3 is TGCGCCAGCAGCTCTAGCGGGGGGGGAGAGACCCAGTACTTC. V and J are TRBV5-1 and TRBJ2-5; 12 nucleotides align to TRBD2. The CDR3 is made up of 14 amino acids. CDR1 SGHRS and CDR2 YFSETQ come from the germline V gene. V dropped 3 bases and J dropped 4; count of bases not matched to a gene: 1.

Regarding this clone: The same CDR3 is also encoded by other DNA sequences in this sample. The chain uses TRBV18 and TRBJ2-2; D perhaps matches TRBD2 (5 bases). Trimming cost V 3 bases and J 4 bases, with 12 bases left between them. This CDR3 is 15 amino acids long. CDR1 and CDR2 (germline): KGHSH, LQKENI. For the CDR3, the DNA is TGTGCCAGCTCACCTGCTGGTGGGAGCACCGGGGAGCTGTTTTTT. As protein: CASSPAGGSTGELFF.

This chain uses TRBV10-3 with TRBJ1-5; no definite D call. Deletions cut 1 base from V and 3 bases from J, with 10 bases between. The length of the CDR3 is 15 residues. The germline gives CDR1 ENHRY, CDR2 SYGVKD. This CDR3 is CAISEYVTINQPQHF. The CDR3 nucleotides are TGTGCCATCAGTGAGTACGTGACTATCAATCAGCCCCAGCATTTT.

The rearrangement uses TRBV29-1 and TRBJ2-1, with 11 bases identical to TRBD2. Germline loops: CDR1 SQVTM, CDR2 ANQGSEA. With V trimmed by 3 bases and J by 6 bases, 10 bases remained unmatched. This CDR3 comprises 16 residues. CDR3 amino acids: CSVESSGGPLGNEQFF. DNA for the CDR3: TGCAGCGTTGAGTCTAGCGGGGGGCCCCTCGGCAATGAGCAGTTCTTC.

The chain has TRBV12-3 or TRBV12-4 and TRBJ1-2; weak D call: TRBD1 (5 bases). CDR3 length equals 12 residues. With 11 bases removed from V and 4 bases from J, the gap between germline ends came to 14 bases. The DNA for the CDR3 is TGTGCCGGGGGGGGTTCCGGCTATGGCTACACCTTC. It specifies CAGGGSGYGYTF.

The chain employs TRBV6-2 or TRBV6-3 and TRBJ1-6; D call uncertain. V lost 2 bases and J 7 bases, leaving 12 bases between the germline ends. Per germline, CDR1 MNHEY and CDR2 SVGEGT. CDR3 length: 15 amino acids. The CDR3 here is CASSYLGLQNSPLHF. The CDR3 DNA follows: TGTGCCAGCAGTTACCTCGGGTTGCAGAATTCACCCCTCCACTTT.

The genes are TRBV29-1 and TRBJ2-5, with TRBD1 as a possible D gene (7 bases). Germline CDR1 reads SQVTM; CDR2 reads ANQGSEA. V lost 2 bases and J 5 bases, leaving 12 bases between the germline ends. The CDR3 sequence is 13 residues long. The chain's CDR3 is CSVEKGAGETQYF. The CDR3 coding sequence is TGCAGCGTTGAAAAGGGGGCGGGGGAGACCCAGTACTTC.

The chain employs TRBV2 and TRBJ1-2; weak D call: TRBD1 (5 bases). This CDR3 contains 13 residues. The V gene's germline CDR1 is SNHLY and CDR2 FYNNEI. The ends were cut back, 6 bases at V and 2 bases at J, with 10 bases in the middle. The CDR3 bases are TGTGCCAGCAGGGGGGGGTCCAACTATGGCTACACCTTC. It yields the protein CASRGGSNYGYTF.

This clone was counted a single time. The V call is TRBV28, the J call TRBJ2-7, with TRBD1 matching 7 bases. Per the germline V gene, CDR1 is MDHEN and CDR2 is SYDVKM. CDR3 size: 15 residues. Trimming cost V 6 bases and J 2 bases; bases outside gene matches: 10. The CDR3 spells CASSTEGTVPYEQYF. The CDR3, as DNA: TGTGCCAGCAGCACAGAGGGGACAGTTCCCTACGAGCAGTACTTC.

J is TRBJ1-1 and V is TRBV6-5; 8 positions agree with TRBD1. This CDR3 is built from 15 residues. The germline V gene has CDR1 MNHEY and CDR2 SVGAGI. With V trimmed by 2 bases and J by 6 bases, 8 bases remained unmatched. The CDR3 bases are TGTGCCAGCAGTTACCAACTGACAGGGGTACCTGAAGCTTTCTTT. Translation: CASSYQLTGVPEAFF.

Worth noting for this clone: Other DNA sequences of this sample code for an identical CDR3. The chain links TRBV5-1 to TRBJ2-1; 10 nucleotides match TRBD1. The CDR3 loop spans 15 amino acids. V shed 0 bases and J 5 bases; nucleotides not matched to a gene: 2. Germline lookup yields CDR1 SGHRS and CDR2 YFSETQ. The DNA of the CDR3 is TGCGCCAGCAGCTTGGCCGGGACAGGGGACAATGAGCAGTTCTTC. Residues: CASSLAGTGDNEQFF.

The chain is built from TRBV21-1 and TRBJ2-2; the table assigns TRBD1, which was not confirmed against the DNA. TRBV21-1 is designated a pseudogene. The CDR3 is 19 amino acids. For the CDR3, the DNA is TGTGCCAGCAGCAAAGCCCCACGGGGACAGCGCCCGAACACCGGGGAGCTGTTTTTT. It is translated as CASSKAPRGQRPNTGELFF.

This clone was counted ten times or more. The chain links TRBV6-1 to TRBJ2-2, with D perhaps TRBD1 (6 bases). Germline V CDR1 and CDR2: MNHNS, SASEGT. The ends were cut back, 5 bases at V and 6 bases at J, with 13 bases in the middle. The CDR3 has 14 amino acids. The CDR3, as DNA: TGTGCCAGCAGTCCCGGTTGGGGGCCCGGGGAGCTGTTTTTT. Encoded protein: CASSPGWGPGELFF.

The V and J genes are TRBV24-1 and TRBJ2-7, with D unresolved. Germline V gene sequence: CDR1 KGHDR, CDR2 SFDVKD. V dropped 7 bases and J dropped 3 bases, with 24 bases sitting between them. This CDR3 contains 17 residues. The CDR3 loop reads CATRWKCTLTGIYEQYV. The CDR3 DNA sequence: TGTGCCACCAGGTGGAAGTGTACCCTCACGGGTATCTACGAGCAGTACGTC.

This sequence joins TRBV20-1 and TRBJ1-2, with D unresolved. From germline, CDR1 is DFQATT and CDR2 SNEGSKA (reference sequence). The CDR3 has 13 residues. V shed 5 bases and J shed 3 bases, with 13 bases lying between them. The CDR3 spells CSAGAVGYYGYTF. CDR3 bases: TGCAGTGCTGGTGCGGTGGGCTACTATGGCTACACCTTC.